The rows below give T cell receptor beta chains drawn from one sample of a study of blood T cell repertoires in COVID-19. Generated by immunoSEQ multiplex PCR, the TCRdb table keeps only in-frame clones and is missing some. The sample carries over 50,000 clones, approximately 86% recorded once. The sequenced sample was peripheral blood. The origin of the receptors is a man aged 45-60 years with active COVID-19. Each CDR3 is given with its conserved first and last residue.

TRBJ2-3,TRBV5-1,CASSSSTSGLTDTQYF
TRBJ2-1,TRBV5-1,CASSPTAIITGEQFF
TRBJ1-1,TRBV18,CASSPPSGQSSREAFF
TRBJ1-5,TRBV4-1,CASSQALQGARNQPQHF
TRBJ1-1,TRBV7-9,CASSLVGLRADTEAFF
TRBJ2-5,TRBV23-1,CASRLETQYF
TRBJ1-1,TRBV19,CASTPDRHTEAFF
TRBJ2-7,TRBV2,CASSWRQGYSYEQYF
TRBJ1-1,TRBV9,CASSVLGQGGTEAFF
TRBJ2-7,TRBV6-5,CASSPGQVTEQYF
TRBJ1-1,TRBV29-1,CSVKGAFENTEAFF
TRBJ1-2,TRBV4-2,CASSQGTGADGYTF
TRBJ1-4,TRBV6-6,CAIQGVGEKLFF
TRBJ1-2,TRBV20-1,CSASVPGQGAYGYTF
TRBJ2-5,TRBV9,CASSPDTGLRETQYF
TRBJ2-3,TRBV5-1,CASSLGRNTDTQYF
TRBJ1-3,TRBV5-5,CASSLGTGPNSGNTIYF
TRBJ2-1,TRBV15,CATSRDTPAAGGLYNEQFF
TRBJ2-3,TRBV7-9,CASSLAGAPSTDTQYF
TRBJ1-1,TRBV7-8,CASSLGGDTEAFF
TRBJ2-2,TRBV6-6,CASKKNRGAWTGELFF
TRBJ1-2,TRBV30,CAWSADRAQGYTF
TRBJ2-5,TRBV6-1,CASSENVAGGQETQYF
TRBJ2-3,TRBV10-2,CASSESSLAGTTDTQYF
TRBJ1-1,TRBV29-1,CSVEERQAFF
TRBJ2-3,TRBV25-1,CASSEGQGKDTQYF
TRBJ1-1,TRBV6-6,CASSYQQGVTEAFF
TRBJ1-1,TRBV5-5,CASSPTGLFTEAFF
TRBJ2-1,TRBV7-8,CASSVEGLALDEQFF
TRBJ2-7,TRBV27,CASSLSGIYEQYF
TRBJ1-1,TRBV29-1,CSVGTGSTEAFF
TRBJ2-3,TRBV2,CASRETGLSGDTQYF
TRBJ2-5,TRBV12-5,CASGLGQGQETQYF
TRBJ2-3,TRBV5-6,CASSSSGSTDTQYF
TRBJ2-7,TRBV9,CASSVGQEVYEQYF
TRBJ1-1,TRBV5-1,CASSLGTANTEAFF
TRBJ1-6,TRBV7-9,CASSLGSSSYNSPLHF
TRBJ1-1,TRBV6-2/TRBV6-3,CASSLSGGTEAFF
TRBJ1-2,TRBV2,CASSLVTGPSYGYTF
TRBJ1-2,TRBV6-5,CASSRSGGVAAYTF
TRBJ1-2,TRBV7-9,CASNSETGGYTF